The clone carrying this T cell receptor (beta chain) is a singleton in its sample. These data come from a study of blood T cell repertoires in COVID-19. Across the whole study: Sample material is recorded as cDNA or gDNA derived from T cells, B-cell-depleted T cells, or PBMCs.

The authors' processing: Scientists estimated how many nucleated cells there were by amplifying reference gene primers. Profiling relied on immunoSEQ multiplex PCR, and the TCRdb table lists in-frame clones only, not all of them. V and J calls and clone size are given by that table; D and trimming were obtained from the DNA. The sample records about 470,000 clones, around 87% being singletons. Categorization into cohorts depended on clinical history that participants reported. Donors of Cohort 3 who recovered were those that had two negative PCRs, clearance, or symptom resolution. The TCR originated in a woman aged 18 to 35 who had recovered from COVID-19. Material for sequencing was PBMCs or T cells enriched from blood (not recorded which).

CDR3 protein: CASRGRTANYGYTF. The CDR3 region has the DNA TGTGCCAGTAGAGGACGGACAGCTAACTATGGCTACACCTTC. This rearrangement joins TRBV19 to TRBJ1-2, with D tentatively TRBD1 (6 bases). Germline values: CDR1 LNHDA, CDR2 SQIVND (reference sequence). The V end was cut by 6 bases, the J end by 0 bases, with 11 bases between. This CDR3 has 14 amino acids.